The 10 T cell receptor beta chains in this list originate from one sample, sequenced in a study of cytotoxic CD8 clonotypes in ibrutinib-treated CLL. Data came from immunoSEQ multiplex PCR; TCRdb stores just in-frame clones and leaves some out. The profile covers some 300,000 clones, with more than 65% appearing a single time and about 6.3% taken by the ten largest. The sample consisted of PBMCs, taken before ibrutinib treatment. These receptors were obtained from a human donor with chronic lymphocytic leukemia.

V and J are TRBV11-2 and TRBJ2-1; 10 bases fit TRBD2. Germline trimming cut 3 bases from V and 10 bases from J; bases unmatched to any gene: 15. The CDR3 is made up of 17 amino acids. Germline loops: CDR1 SGHAT, CDR2 FQNNGV. In DNA form, the CDR3 reads TGTGCCAGCAGCTTCGGCCTTAGCGGGAGGACCCCCGCGGAGCAGTTCTTC. This sequence encodes CASSFGLSGRTPAEQFF.

The chain couples TRBV28 to TRBJ2-7; D is unclear. The length of the CDR3 is 13 residues. V shed 8 bases and J shed 0 bases, with 11 bases lying between them. The germline V gene encodes CDR1 MDHEN and CDR2 SYDVKM. CDR3 loop: CASGGFSSYEQYF. CDR3 nucleotide sequence: TGTGCCAGCGGTGGCTTTAGCTCCTACGAGCAGTACTTC.

J is TRBJ2-1 and V is TRBV28; 11 bases agree with TRBD2. The CDR3 is 15 amino acids. Germline trimming cut 3 bases from V and 6 bases from J; bases unmatched to any gene: 4. The germline gives CDR1 MDHEN, CDR2 SYDVKM. The CDR3 reads CASSLTSGILNEQFF. The CDR3 DNA reads TGTGCCAGCAGTTTGACTAGCGGGATCCTCAATGAGCAGTTCTTC.

The table lists this clone with a few counts. The rearrangement joins TRBV9 to TRBJ1-2; 8 bases align to TRBD1. Germline trimming cut 3 bases from V and 5 bases from J; bases unmatched to any gene: 6. Germline V gene lookup returns CDR1 SGDLS and CDR2 YYNGEE. This CDR3 region has 14 residues. The CDR3 coding sequence is TGTGCCAGCAGCGCCTCGGGACAGGATTATGGCTACACCTTC. Encoded protein: CASSASGQDYGYTF.

This chain uses TRBV5-1 with TRBJ2-7; tentatively, D is TRBD2 (5 bases). Trimming removed 3 bases at V and 5 bases at J, with 18 bases between. Germline-derived CDR1 and CDR2 are SGHRS and YFSETQ. The CDR3 has 15 residues. CDR3 protein: CASSYSEVTVNEQYF. The DNA of the CDR3 is TGCGCCAGCAGCTACTCGGAGGTAACCGTGAACGAGCAGTACTTC.

The chain is built from TRBV6-5 and TRBJ2-7; perhaps TRBD2 as D (5 bases). CDR1 is MNHEY, CDR2 SVGAGI, per germline. Trimming pared 6 bases from V and 7 bases from J, leaving 19 bases between. CDR3 length: 14 residues. CDR3 sequence reads: CASSRWSGPKEQYF. CDR3 sequence (DNA): TGTGCCAGCAGCCGTTGGAGCGGTCCTAAAGAGCAGTACTTC.

This chain joins TRBV19 and TRBJ2-7, with D unresolved. V lost 3 bases and J 3 bases, leaving 12 bases between the germline ends. Germline V gene sequence: CDR1 LNHDA, CDR2 SQIVND (reference sequence). CDR3 length: 14 residues. The chain's CDR3 is CASSIEVGYYEQYF. CDR3 coding DNA: TGTGCCAGTAGTATTGAAGTCGGATACTACGAGCAGTACTTC.

V usage is TRBV5-1 and J usage is TRBJ1-1; maybe TRBD1 (5 bases). This CDR3 is built from 14 residues. Germline values: CDR1 SGHRS, CDR2 YFSETQ. V dropped 2 bases and J dropped 0 bases, with 8 bases sitting between them. The DNA for the CDR3 is TGCGCCAGCAGCTTCCGACAGATGAACACTGAAGCTTTCTTT. Protein: CASSFRQMNTEAFF.

This clone was picked up a small number of times. The chain combines TRBV4-3 with TRBJ1-5, with 9 bases lining up with TRBD1. This CDR3 is built from 16 residues. V dropped 2 bases and J dropped 7; count of bases not matched to a gene: 9. CDR1 is LGHNA and CDR2 is YSLEER in the germline V gene. CDR3 sequence: CASSQTYRGLRQPQHF. CDR3 DNA: TGCGCCAGCAGCCAAACCTACAGGGGGCTTAGACAGCCCCAGCATTTT.

The CDR3 is CASSPVGHGIMSGYTF. The CDR3 coding sequence is TGTGCCAGCAGCCCAGTGGGACACGGAATTATGTCGGGCTACACCTTC. J is TRBJ1-2 and V is TRBV28, with a weak D call TRBD1 (6 bases). This CDR3 is built from 16 residues. Deletions cut 6 bases from V and 8 bases from J, with 25 bases between. Germline V gene data show CDR1 as MDHEN and CDR2 as SYDVKM.